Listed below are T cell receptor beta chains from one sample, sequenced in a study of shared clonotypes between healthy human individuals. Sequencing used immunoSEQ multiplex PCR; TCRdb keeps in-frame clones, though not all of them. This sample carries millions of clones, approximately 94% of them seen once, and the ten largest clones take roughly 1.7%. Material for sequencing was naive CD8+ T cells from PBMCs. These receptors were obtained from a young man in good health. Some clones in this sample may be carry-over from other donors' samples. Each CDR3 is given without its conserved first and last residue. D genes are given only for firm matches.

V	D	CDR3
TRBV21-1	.	ASSKGARGNYNEQF
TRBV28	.	ASSLPNVLHLSNEQF
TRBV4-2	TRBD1	ASSQFESTRDRGYEQY
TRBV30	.	AWSGTGYNQPQH
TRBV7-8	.	ASSSRVPNEGNQPQH
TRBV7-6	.	ASSQGGQAGEKLF
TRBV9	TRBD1	ASSSNSGTGGNYGYT
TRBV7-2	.	ASSLASGPASEQY
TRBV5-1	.	ASSFRIGGDVPGNTIY
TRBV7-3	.	ASSFALGGDISTDTQY
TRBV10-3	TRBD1	AISTGTGAEQY
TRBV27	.	ASSPKWGFRDTEAF
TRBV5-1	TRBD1	ASSWHRGADPHANTGELF
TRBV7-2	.	ASSLGEYNEQF
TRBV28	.	ASSPGGGQGTDTQY